Listed below are T cell receptor beta chains from one sample, sequenced in a study of identical twins. TCRdb analysed the 5' RACE reads with MiXCR anew, one entry per CDR3 protein. The sample contains 1.5 million to 2 million distinct CDR3 sequences, about 30% of which appear only once. Sequenced: cord blood. The origin of the receptors is a newborn girl in good health. The conserved cysteine and the conserved F or W are not part of the CDR3 here. Not all rows give a size; the values are once, few, many and, for expanded clones, a class.

CDR3 protein | V gene | clone size | CDR3 length | J gene
ASIYGLYEQY | TRBV2 | many | 10 | TRBJ2-7
ASSQRSSSGGSSYNEQF | TRBV4-2 | . | 17 | TRBJ2-1
ASSILTGGTEAF | TRBV7-8 | few | 12 | TRBJ1-1
ASSLVVHSSSYNEQF | TRBV7-8 | few | 15 | TRBJ2-1
ASSLSRVKGPSMNTEAF | TRBV7-9 | few | 17 | TRBJ1-1
ASSFRSLRQGQGNQPQH | TRBV28 | few | 17 | TRBJ1-5
ASSQYRRDRTYNEQF | TRBV14 | . | 15 | TRBJ2-1
ASSLRVAVTGELF | TRBV28 | . | 13 | TRBJ2-2
ASRGATQY | TRBV11-2 | few | 8 | TRBJ2-5
ASSDGGGGATDTQY | TRBV2 | . | 14 | TRBJ2-3
ASNRDRMNTEAF | TRBV27 | few | 12 | TRBJ1-1
SATLAGNNEQF | TRBV29-1 | once | 11 | TRBJ2-1
ASSPLQLNNSPLH | TRBV4-1 | . | 13 | TRBJ1-6
ASSLRSGVRSPLH | TRBV3-1 | . | 13 | TRBJ1-6
ASSLVSIGGDRSSYEQY | TRBV7-8 | . | 17 | TRBJ2-7
ASSLGDTQY | TRBV5-1 | medium-sized | 9 | TRBJ2-3
ASSQVQGAANYGYT | TRBV3-1 | few | 14 | TRBJ1-2
ASSLGLAGRGTHTDTQY | TRBV7-9 | few | 17 | TRBJ2-3
SATLTSANEQF | TRBV20-1 | . | 11 | TRBJ2-1
ASSEEGYLLAGGYEQY | TRBV2 | few | 16 | .
ASRFRSDAQY | TRBV6-6 | once | 10 | TRBJ2-3
ATSDIPPRTSGYNEQF | TRBV24-1 | many | 16 | TRBJ2-1
ATKKTTDNEQF | TRBV5-1 | . | 11 | TRBJ2-1
SARTASNYGYT | TRBV20-1 | few | 11 | TRBJ1-2